This T cell receptor beta chain was sequenced for a study of identical twins. The sample holds many counts of this clonotype. TCRdb fed the 5' RACE reads into MiXCR, producing one record per CDR3 protein. The table has 450,000 to 650,000 distinct CDR3 sequences, approximately 9.6% seen once; the top ten hold 2.5% to 3.5%. The V end was cut by 4 bases, the J end by 5 bases, with 6 bases between. The CDR3 is 11 residues long. CDR1 is MNHEY, CDR2 SVGEGT, per germline. The same sample was also studied in work on yellow fever vaccine responses in identical twins.

This clonotype was sampled from a woman under 30 in good health. V is TRBV6-2 or TRBV6-3 and J is TRBJ2-7; D is unresolved. Source material: PBMCs. The CDR3 nucleotides read TGTGCCAGCAGTTTTGGGCACGAGCAGTACTTC. It translates to CASSFGHEQYF.